This T cell receptor beta chain was documented in a study of cytomegalovirus exposure and HLA in healthy donors. Across the study: Previous work identified 100 million or so unique TCR beta sequences from 150 million to 200 million T cells.

Of note for this clone: Its antigen is currently unknown.

The PCR used 60 Vbeta and 13 Jbeta primers. The data were produced by immunoSEQ multiplex PCR, yet TCRdb's version contains in-frame clones alone and is incomplete. The sample holds 180,000 or so clones; about four fifths are singletons and the top ten take approximately 1.5%. This CDR3 is built from 13 residues. Looked up from germline, CDR1 is SGHRS and CDR2 is YFSETQ. The V end lost 7 bases, the J end lost 0 bases, and 9 bases lay between the germline ends. Study-level findings and limits: Later analysis showed TCR association rates varying by HLA locus, highest for DRB1 and lowest for HLA-C. The majority of TCR sequences were rare, yet some public TCRs appeared in many donors.

Sequenced sample: PBMCs. The source is a middle-aged man in good health and CMV-seronegative. The V and J genes are TRBV5-1 and TRBJ2-3, with a tentative D call TRBD2 (5 bases). The CDR3 DNA sequence: TGCGCCAGCGGACTGGGTAGCACAGATACGCAGTATTTT. Its protein is CASGLGSTDTQYF.